This T cell receptor (beta chain) was sequenced for a study of T-cell memory formation after mild COVID-19. Overall study: Among the donors, TCR clusters were largely specific to each donor.

Constant-segment primers and 5'RACE yielded cDNA libraries for TCR alpha and TCR beta, each carrying sample barcodes and UMIs. One entry per CDR3 protein results from TCRdb running MiXCR on the 5' RACE reads. The sample holds under 200,000 distinct CDR3 sequences; roughly 28% are singletons and the top ten take 12%. The CDR3 has 13 residues. The germline gives CDR1 SGHNT, CDR2 YYREEE (reference sequence). Trimming removed 4 bases at V and 3 bases at J, with 11 bases between. The chain links TRBV5-4 to TRBJ2-7; unclear D gene. This clonotype originated in an adult woman who had mild COVID-19 (a few samples of this study predate the infection). Cell type and time point are not known. Material: PBMCs or a T cell subset sorted from them (not recorded which). Here the CDR3 DNA reads TGTGCCAGCAGCCAGGCAACAGACTACGAGCAGTACTTC. This codes for CASSQATDYEQYF.